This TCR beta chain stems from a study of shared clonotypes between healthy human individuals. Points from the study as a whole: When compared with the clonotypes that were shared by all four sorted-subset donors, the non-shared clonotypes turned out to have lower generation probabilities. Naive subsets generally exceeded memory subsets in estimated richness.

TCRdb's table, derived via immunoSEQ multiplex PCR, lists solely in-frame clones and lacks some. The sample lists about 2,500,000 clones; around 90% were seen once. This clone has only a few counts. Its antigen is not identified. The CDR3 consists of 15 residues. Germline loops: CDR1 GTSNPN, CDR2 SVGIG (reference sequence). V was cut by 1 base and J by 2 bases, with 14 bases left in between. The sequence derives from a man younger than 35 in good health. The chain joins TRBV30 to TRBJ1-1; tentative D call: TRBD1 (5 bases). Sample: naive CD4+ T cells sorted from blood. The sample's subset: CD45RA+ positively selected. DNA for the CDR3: TGTGCCTGGAGTGGAGAGGGACTTACTAACACTGAAGCTTTCTTT. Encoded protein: CAWSGEGLTNTEAFF. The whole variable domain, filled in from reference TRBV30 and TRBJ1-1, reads SQTIHQWPATLVQPVGSPLSLECTVEGTSNPNLYWYRQAAGRGLQLLFYSVGIGQISSEVPQNLSASRPQDRQFILSSKKLLLSDSGFYLCAWSGEGLTNTEAFFGQGTRLTVV.